This entry lists 30 T cell receptor beta chains sequenced from one sample in a study of blood T cell repertoires in COVID-19. The assay was immunoSEQ multiplex PCR, and TCRdb's table has in-frame clones only and misses some. The sample carries around 160,000 clones, around 84% recorded once. Sequenced input: peripheral blood. Receptors were obtained from a woman over 75 with acute or convalescent COVID-19.

This sequence joins TRBV4-1 and TRBJ1-5, with D possibly matching TRBD1 (6 bases). CDR1 and CDR2 from the germline V gene are MGHRA and YSYEKL. The CDR3 consists of 17 residues. Trimming pared 0 bases from V and 5 bases from J, leaving 17 bases between. CDR3 loop: CASSQDQTGRGYQPQHF. The DNA for the CDR3 is TGCGCCAGCAGCCAAGATCAAACAGGGAGGGGGTATCAGCCCCAGCATTTT.

The chain has TRBV13 and TRBJ2-1; no firm D call. The CDR3 spans 15 residues. V lost 5 bases, J lost 0 bases, and 11 bases lay in between. Per germline, CDR1 PRHDT and CDR2 FYEKMQ (reference sequence). CDR3 amino acids: CASSLLRSSYNEQFF. CDR3 DNA: TGTGCCAGCAGCCTATTAAGAAGCTCCTACAATGAGCAGTTCTTC.

The chain links TRBV7-2 to TRBJ2-4, with 8 bases that match TRBD2. The germline gives CDR1 SGHTA, CDR2 FQGNSA. The CDR3 contains 15 residues. V dropped 4 bases and J dropped 0; count of bases not matched to a gene: 2. Written as DNA, the CDR3 is TGTGCCAGCAGCTCGACTAGCGTAGCCAAAAACATTCAGTACTTC. Protein sequence: CASSSTSVAKNIQYF. The variable domain in full, completed from reference TRBV7-2 and TRBJ2-4, reads GAGVSQSPSNKVTEKGKDVELRCDPISGHTALYWYRQSLGQGLEFLIYFQGNSAPDKSGLPSDRFSAERTGGSVSTLTIQRTQQEDSAVYLCASSSTSVAKNIQYFGAGTRLSVL.

The chain combines TRBV28 with TRBJ2-2; D ambiguous. The V gene lost 2 bases and the J gene lost 4 bases, with 11 bases spanning the gap. This CDR3 has 15 amino acids. Germline lookup yields CDR1 MDHEN and CDR2 SYDVKM. The CDR3 reads CASSLQRGITGELFF. The CDR3 nucleotides are TGTGCCAGCAGTTTACAGCGAGGAATCACCGGGGAGCTGTTTTTT.

The J gene is TRBJ1-6, the V gene TRBV28, with D perhaps TRBD1 (5 bases). Germline-derived CDR1 and CDR2 are MDHEN and SYDVKM. Trimming removed 5 bases at V and 6 bases at J, with 14 bases between. This CDR3 has 15 residues. The CDR3 sequence: CASSPGGVGNSPLHF. In DNA form, the CDR3 reads TGTGCCAGCAGTCCCGGAGGGGTTGGTAATTCACCCCTCCACTTT.

This chain connects TRBV11-2 to TRBJ1-6; TRBD1 aligns across 7 bases. The ends lost 0 bases at V and 4 bases at J; junction bases unmatched: 3. The germline V gene encodes CDR1 SGHAT and CDR2 FQNNGV. There are 16 residues in the CDR3. CDR3 in amino acids: CASSLEPGGYNSPLHF. The CDR3 DNA reads as TGTGCCAGCAGCTTAGAGCCAGGGGGGTATAATTCACCCCTCCACTTT.

The chain is built from TRBV6-5 and TRBJ2-7; the D gene is possibly TRBD1 (6 bases). The germline V and J ends were trimmed by 0 bases and 6 bases, with 15 bases remaining between them. Germline V CDR1 and CDR2: MNHEY, SVGAGI. The CDR3 sequence is 15 residues long. The CDR3 nucleotides are TGTGCCAGCAGTTACTCATACAGGGTTGCCGGCGAGCAGTACTTC. This gives the protein CASSYSYRVAGEQYF.

This chain connects TRBV9 to TRBJ2-3; no reliable D call. Germline CDR1 and CDR2: SGDLS and YYNGEE. CDR3 length: 13 residues. Trimming left V 0 bases short and J 3 bases short, with 5 bases between. The CDR3 DNA sequence: TGTGCCAGCAGCGTAGTTGAGACAGATACGCAGTATTTT. It encodes CASSVVETDTQYF. Using reference TRBV9 and TRBJ2-3 for the parts outside the CDR3, the full variable domain is DSGVTQTPKHLITATGQRVTLRCSPRSGDLSVYWYQQSLDQGLQFLIQYYNGEERAKGNILERFSAQQFPDLHSELNLSSLELGDSALYFCASSVVETDTQYFGPGTRLTVL.

The gene calls are TRBV3-1 (or the pseudogene TRBV3-2) and TRBJ1-4, with a possible D match to TRBD1 (5 bases). CDR1 is LGHDT, CDR2 YNNKEL, per germline (reference sequence). V was trimmed by 4 bases and J by 8 bases, leaving 14 bases between them. CDR3 length equals 14 residues. CDR3: CASSPGTSSEKLFF. The CDR3 DNA sequence: TGTGCCAGCAGCCCGGGGACTTCTAGCGAAAAACTGTTTTTT.

V is TRBV10-3 and J is TRBJ2-2; D is perhaps TRBD2 (7 bases). Germline CDR1 and CDR2: ENHRY and SYGVKD. V was trimmed by 9 bases and J by 10 bases, leaving 27 bases between them. This CDR3 contains 16 residues. CDR3 in amino acids: CAIGSRGAGDDLELFF. The CDR3 region has the DNA TGTGCCATAGGTTCTCGGGGGGCTGGGGATGATCTGGAGCTGTTTTTT.

The rearrangement joins TRBV19 to TRBJ1-2, with TRBD1 as a possible D gene (6 bases). The V end lost 1 base, the J end lost 3 bases, and 15 bases lay between the germline ends. The germline gives CDR1 LNHDA, CDR2 SQIVND (reference sequence). The CDR3 covers 16 residues. Here the CDR3 reads CASSIGGGVSYYGYTF. The DNA for the CDR3 is TGTGCCAGTAGTATAGGGGGGGGCGTGAGTTACTATGGCTACACCTTC. Looking up the rest from reference TRBV19 and TRBJ1-2 gives the full variable domain: DGGITQSPKYLFRKEGQNVTLSCEQNLNHDAMYWYRQDPGQGLRLIYYSQIVNDFQKGDIAEGYSVSREKKESFPLTVTSAQKNPTAFYLCASSIGGGVSYYGYTFGSGTRLTVV.

This rearrangement joins TRBV15 to TRBJ2-2, with a possible D match to TRBD1 (6 bases). Germline V gene lookup returns CDR1 LNHNV and CDR2 YYDKDF (reference sequence). The CDR3 spans 16 residues. Trimming stripped 1 base from V and 4 bases from J, with 13 bases between. As DNA, the CDR3 is TGTGCCACCAGCAGAGCCGGGACATCTGGCACCGGGGAGCTGTTTTTT. Translating gives CATSRAGTSGTGELFF.

The chain employs TRBV15 and TRBJ2-7, with TRBD1 matching over 8 bases. Germline V gene sequence: CDR1 LNHNV, CDR2 YYDKDF (reference sequence). The CDR3 length is 16 residues. The J segment lost 3 bases and the V segment lost 1 base, leaving 8 bases of the junction unmatched. The CDR3 loop is CATSRGIGQGLYEQYF. The CDR3 DNA sequence: TGTGCCACCAGCAGAGGCATAGGACAGGGACTCTACGAGCAGTACTTC.

The rearrangement uses TRBV5-4 and TRBJ2-5; D might be TRBD1 (5 bases). Germline CDR1 reads SGHNT; CDR2 reads YYREEE (reference sequence). The CDR3 has 14 residues. Between the trimmed V and J ends, which lost 3 bases and 2 bases, there was a span of 11 bases. The CDR3 loop reads CASSSATVQETQYF. The CDR3 DNA sequence: TGTGCCAGCAGCTCCGCGACAGTACAAGAGACCCAGTACTTC.

The chain is built from TRBV19 and TRBJ1-1, with TRBD1 identical over 9 bases. The CDR3 runs 15 residues. V lost 8 bases and J lost 0; bases outside the gene matches: 7. CDR1 is LNHDA and CDR2 is SQIVND in the germline V gene (reference sequence). The CDR3 DNA reads as TGTGCCAGTGGTCGGACAGGGGCCCTGAACACTGAAGCTTTCTTT. Its protein is CASGRTGALNTEAFF.

The rearrangement uses TRBV4-3 and TRBJ2-3; no definite D call. The V end lost 0 bases, the J end lost 6 bases, and 7 bases lay between the germline ends. CDR1 and CDR2 from the germline V gene are LGHNA and YSLEER. The CDR3 is 13 residues long. The CDR3 is CASSQDFRDTQYF. The DNA of the CDR3 is TGCGCCAGCAGCCAAGATTTCCGGGATACGCAGTATTTT.

The chain employs TRBV5-4 and TRBJ1-2; weak D call: TRBD1 (6 bases). Germline CDR1 reads SGHNT; CDR2 reads YYREEE (reference sequence). This CDR3 is 12 amino acids long. V lost 1 base and J 7 bases, leaving 8 bases between the germline ends. Here the CDR3 reads CASSLSGAGYTF. The CDR3 DNA is TGTGCCAGCAGCTTGTCAGGGGCTGGCTACACCTTC.

The chain joins TRBV3-1 (or the pseudogene TRBV3-2) to TRBJ1-6, with 7 bases matching TRBD1. With 6 bases clipped from V and 6 bases from J, the junction kept 5 bases outside the gene matches. There are 14 residues in the CDR3. CDR1 and CDR2 from the germline V gene are LGHDT and YNNKEL (reference sequence). CDR3 amino acids: CASRTGTANSPLHF. Here the CDR3 DNA reads TGTGCCAGCAGGACCGGGACAGCTAATTCACCCCTCCACTTT.

The rearrangement uses TRBV7-2 and TRBJ1-2; D is ambiguous. The CDR3 runs 15 residues. The V end lost 1 base, the J end lost 3 bases, and 12 bases lay between the germline ends. CDR1 is SGHTA, CDR2 FQGNSA, per germline. CDR3 coding DNA: TGTGCCAGCAGCTTAGTAATGACAACGGACTATGGCTACACCTTC. Translating it yields CASSLVMTTDYGYTF.

In this sample, this clone turned up a few times. The V call is TRBV5-4, the J call TRBJ2-7; D possibly corresponds to TRBD2 (6 bases). The V gene lost 4 bases and the J gene lost 0 bases, with 11 bases spanning the gap. Germline V gives CDR1 SGHNT, CDR2 YYREEE (reference sequence). This CDR3 has 14 amino acids. The CDR3 spells CASSQDGGSYEQYF. The CDR3 DNA reads TGTGCCAGCAGCCAGGACGGGGGCTCCTACGAGCAGTACTTC.

The rearrangement joins TRBV3-1 (or the pseudogene TRBV3-2) to TRBJ2-1; D is unresolved. The CDR3 is 14 residues long. Germline V lookup: CDR1 LGHDT, CDR2 YNNKEL (reference sequence). V was clipped by 1 base and J by 5 bases, with 9 bases between them. CDR3 loop: CASSQGRFNNEQFF. In DNA form, the CDR3 reads TGTGCCAGCAGCCAAGGGAGATTCAACAATGAGCAGTTCTTC.

The rearrangement links TRBV4-1 to TRBJ1-1; unclear D gene. The V end was cut by 0 bases, the J end by 0 bases, with 11 bases between. The length of the CDR3 is 16 residues. CDR1 is MGHRA, CDR2 YSYEKL, per germline. CDR3: CASSQDRRVMNTEAFF. CDR3 sequence (DNA): TGCGCCAGCAGCCAAGATAGGCGGGTTATGAACACTGAAGCTTTCTTT.

The rearrangement uses TRBV29-1 and TRBJ1-5; D is undetermined. The CDR3 contains 13 residues. V was pared by 4 bases and J by 0 bases, with 7 bases between. Germline V gene lookup returns CDR1 SQVTM and CDR2 ANQGSEA. The CDR3 DNA reads TGCAGCGTTGGCCACAATAGCAATCAGCCCCAGCATTTT. It translates to CSVGHNSNQPQHF.

This clone came up a few times. The V call is TRBV10-1, the J call TRBJ1-1, with D maybe TRBD1 (6 bases). This CDR3 spans 14 amino acids. Trimming pared 6 bases from V and 4 bases from J, leaving 15 bases between. CDR1 and CDR2 (germline): WNHNN, SYGVQD (reference sequence). The CDR3 coding sequence is TGCGCCAGCAGGGACAGCCTATACTCCACTGAAGCTTTCTTT. Translating it yields CASRDSLYSTEAFF.

This rearrangement joins TRBV21-1 to TRBJ1-4. TRBV21-1 is assigned pseudogene status. The CDR3 runs to 23 residues. The DNA of the CDR3 is TGTGCCAGCAGCAAAAATCCTTTTACGGGGGGGCGCGAAGGGCGTAGAACTAATGAAAAACTGTTTTTT. Encoded protein: CASSKNPFTGGREGRRTNEKLFF.

Only one count was recorded for this clone. The chain combines TRBV6-2 or TRBV6-3 with TRBJ2-7; D is perhaps TRBD1 (6 bases). The V gene's germline CDR1 is MNHEY and CDR2 SVGEGT. The germline V and J ends were trimmed by 4 bases and 8 bases, with 12 bases remaining between them. CDR3 size: 12 residues. The CDR3 DNA reads TGTGCCAGCAGTTTCGTTACAGGGAAGCAGTACTTC. Amino acids: CASSFVTGKQYF.

The rearrangement joins TRBV19 to TRBJ2-1; D remains ambiguous. Germline V gene data show CDR1 as LNHDA and CDR2 as SQIVND (reference sequence). The CDR3 covers 15 residues. V was clipped by 3 bases and J by 8 bases, with 17 bases between them. CDR3: CASSILPRSVDEQFF. The CDR3 nucleotides read TGTGCCAGTAGTATTTTGCCCCGGTCGGTGGATGAGCAGTTCTTC.

As DNA, the CDR3 is TGTGCCAGCAGCTTTCGTGACCGGACAGCGAACTATGGCTACACCTTC. Its translation is CASSFRDRTANYGYTF. The chain combines TRBV5-6 with TRBJ1-2; D is perhaps TRBD1 (6 bases). V was clipped by 2 bases and J by 2 bases, with 16 bases between them. CDR1 and CDR2 from the germline V gene are SGHDT and YYEEEE. The CDR3 is 16 residues long.

This rearrangement joins TRBV2 to TRBJ1-1, with 9 bases lining up with TRBD1. Trimming at V came to 4 bases and at J to 2 bases, leaving 8 bases not matched to a gene. The CDR3 loop spans 16 amino acids. Germline CDR1 reads SNHLY; CDR2 reads FYNNEI. The CDR3 protein is CASSVDRGIPNTEAFF. Here the CDR3 DNA reads TGTGCCAGCAGTGTCGACAGGGGGATACCTAACACTGAAGCTTTCTTT.

This clone has just one count. V is TRBV7-2 and J is TRBJ2-7; the match to TRBD2 covers 8 bases. V was clipped by 0 bases and J by 0 bases; unmatched bases: 4. From germline, CDR1 is SGHTA and CDR2 FQGNSA. This CDR3 comprises 16 residues. In DNA, the CDR3 is TGTGCCAGCAGCTTAGCCCCCGGGACTAGCTCCTACGAGCAGTACTTC. This encodes CASSLAPGTSSYEQYF.